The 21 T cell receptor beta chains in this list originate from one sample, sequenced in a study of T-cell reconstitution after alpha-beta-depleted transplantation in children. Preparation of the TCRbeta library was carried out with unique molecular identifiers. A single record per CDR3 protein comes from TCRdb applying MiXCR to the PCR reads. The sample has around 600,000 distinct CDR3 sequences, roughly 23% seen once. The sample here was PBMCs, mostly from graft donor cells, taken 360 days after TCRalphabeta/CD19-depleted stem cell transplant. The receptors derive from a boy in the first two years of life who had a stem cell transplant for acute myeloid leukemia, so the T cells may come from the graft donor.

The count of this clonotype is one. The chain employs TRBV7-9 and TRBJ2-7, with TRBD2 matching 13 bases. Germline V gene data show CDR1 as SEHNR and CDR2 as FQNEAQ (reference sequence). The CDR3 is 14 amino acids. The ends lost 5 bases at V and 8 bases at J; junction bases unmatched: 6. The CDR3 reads CASSPGLAGTQQYV. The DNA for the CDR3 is TGTGCCAGCAGCCCGGGACTAGCGGGGACCCAGCAGTACGTC.

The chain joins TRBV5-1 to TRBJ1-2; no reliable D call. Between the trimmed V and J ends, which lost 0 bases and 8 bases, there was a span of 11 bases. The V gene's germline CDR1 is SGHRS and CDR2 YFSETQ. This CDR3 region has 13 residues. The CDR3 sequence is CASSLAQRRGYTF. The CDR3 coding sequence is TGCGCCAGCAGCTTGGCCCAGAGAAGAGGCTACACCTTC.

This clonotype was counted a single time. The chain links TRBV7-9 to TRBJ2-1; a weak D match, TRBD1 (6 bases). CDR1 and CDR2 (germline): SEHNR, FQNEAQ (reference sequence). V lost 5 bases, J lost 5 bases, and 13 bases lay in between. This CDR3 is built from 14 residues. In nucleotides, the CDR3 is TGTGCCAGCAGCACAATTTGGGGGCACAATGAGCAGTTCTTC. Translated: CASSTIWGHNEQFF.

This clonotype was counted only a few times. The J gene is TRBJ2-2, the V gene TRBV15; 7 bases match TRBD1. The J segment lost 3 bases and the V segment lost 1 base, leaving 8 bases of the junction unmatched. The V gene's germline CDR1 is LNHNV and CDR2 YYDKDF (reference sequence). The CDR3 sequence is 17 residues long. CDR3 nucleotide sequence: TGTGCCACCAGCAGAGGTGGTAGGGGGCGCGACACCGGGGAGCTGTTTTTT. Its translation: CATSRGGRGRDTGELFF.

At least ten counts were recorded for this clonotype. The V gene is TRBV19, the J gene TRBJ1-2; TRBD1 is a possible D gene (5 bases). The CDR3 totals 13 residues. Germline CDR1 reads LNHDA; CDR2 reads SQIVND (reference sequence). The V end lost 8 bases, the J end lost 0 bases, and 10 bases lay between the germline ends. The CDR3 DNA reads TGTGCCAGTCGGGACGGCGCTAACTATGGCTACACCTTC. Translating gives CASRDGANYGYTF.

The CDR3 loop is CASSLGGWGNYEQYF. In DNA form, the CDR3 reads TGTGCCAGCAGCTTAGGAGGGTGGGGAAACTACGAGCAGTACTTC. The rearrangement links TRBV7-2 to TRBJ2-7; possible D gene TRBD2, 5 bases. V lost 1 base, J lost 3 bases, and 13 bases lay in between. Germline assignment: CDR1 SGHTA and CDR2 FQGNSA. The CDR3 is 15 residues long.

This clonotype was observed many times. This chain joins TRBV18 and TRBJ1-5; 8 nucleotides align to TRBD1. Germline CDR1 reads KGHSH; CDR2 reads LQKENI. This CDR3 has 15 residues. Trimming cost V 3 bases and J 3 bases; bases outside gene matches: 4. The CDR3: CASSPGQGPNQPQHF. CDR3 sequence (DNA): TGTGCCAGCTCACCTGGACAGGGCCCCAATCAGCCCCAGCATTTT.

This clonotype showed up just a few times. The CDR3: CASSLVASGGLLTDTQYF. The CDR3 DNA is TGTGCCAGCAGCTTGGTAGCTAGCGGGGGCCTTCTCACAGATACGCAGTATTTT. This sequence joins TRBV5-6 and TRBJ2-3; 10 bases line up with TRBD2. The CDR3 is made up of 18 amino acids. Germline CDR1 reads SGHDT; CDR2 reads YYEEEE. V shed 0 bases, J shed 2 bases, and the junction held 9 bases outside the gene matches.

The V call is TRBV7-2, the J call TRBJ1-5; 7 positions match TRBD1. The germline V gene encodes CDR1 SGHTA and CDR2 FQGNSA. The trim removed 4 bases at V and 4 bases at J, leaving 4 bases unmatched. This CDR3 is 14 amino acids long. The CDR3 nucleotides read TGTGCCAGCAGCTCGACAGGGACAAATCAGCCCCAGCATTTT. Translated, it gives CASSSTGTNQPQHF.

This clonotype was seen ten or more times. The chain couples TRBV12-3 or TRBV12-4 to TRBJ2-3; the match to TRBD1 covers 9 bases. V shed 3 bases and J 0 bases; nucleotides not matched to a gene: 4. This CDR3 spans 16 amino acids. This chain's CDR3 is CASSFTGGRSTDTQYF. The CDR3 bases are TGTGCCAGCAGTTTTACAGGGGGCCGGAGCACAGATACGCAGTATTTT.

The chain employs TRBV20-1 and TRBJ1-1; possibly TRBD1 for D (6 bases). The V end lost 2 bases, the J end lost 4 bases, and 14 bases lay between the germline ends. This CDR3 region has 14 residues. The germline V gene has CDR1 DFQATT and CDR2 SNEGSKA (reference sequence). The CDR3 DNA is TGCAGTGCTAGATCGGGGGCGCTTGGCACTGAAGCTTTCTTT. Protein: CSARSGALGTEAFF.

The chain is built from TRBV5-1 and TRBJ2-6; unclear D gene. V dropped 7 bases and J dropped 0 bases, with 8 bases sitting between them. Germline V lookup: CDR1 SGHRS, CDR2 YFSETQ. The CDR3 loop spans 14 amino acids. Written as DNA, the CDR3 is TGCGCCAGCCGTGTCCCCTCTGGGGCCAACGTCCTGACTTTC. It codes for CASRVPSGANVLTF.

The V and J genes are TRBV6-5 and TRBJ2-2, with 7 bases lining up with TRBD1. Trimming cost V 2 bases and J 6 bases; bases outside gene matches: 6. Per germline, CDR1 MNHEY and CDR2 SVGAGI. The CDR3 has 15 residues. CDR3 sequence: CASSYRGTGAGELFF. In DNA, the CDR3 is TGTGCCAGCAGTTACCGGGGTACAGGGGCCGGGGAGCTGTTTTTT.

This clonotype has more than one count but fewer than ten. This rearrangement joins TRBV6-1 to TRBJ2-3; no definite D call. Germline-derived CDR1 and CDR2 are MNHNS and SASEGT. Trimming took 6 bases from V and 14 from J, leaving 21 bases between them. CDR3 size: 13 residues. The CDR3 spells CASRDVSSIRTYF. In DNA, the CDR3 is TGTGCCAGCAGAGATGTTTCCTCGATACGCACGTATTTT.

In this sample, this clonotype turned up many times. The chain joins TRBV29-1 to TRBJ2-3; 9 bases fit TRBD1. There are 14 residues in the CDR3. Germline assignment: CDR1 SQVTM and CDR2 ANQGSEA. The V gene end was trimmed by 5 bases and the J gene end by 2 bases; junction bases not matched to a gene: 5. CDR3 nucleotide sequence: TGCAGCGTTACCGGGACAGGGCACACAGATACGCAGTATTTT. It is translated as CSVTGTGHTDTQYF.

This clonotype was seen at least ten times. The CDR3 loop is CSVEDSGRGSSYNEQFF. DNA of the CDR3: TGCAGCGTTGAAGATTCGGGGCGGGGGTCCTCCTACAATGAGCAGTTCTTC. V gene TRBV29-1 combines with J gene TRBJ2-1; 7 nucleotides agree with TRBD2. With V trimmed by 0 bases and J by 0 bases, 8 bases remained unmatched. Per germline, CDR1 SQVTM and CDR2 ANQGSEA. This CDR3 contains 17 residues.

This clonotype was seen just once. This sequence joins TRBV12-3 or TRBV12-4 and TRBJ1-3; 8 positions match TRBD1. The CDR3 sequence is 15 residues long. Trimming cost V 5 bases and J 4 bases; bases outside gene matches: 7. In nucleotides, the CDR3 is TGTGCCAGCAGTCTGCAACAGGGGGGAGGAAACACCATATATTTT. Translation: CASSLQQGGGNTIYF.

The DNA of the CDR3 is TGTGCCAGCAGTTTAGCAGGGGGTCGGACTGAAGCTTTCTTT. Translation: CASSLAGGRTEAFF. V and J are TRBV12-3 or TRBV12-4 and TRBJ1-1; a possible D gene is TRBD1 (6 bases). This CDR3 contains 14 residues. V was cut by 0 bases and J by 5 bases, with 10 bases left in between.

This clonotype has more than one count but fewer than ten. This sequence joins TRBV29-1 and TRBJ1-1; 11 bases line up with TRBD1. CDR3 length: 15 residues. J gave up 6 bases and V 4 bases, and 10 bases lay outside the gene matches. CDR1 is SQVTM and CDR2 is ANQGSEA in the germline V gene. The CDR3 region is CSVGPGTGGLAEAFF. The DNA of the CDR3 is TGCAGCGTTGGGCCGGGGACAGGGGGTTTGGCTGAAGCTTTCTTT. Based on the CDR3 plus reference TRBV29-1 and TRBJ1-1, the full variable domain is SAVISQKPSRDICQRGTSLTIQCQVDSQVTMMFWYRQQPGQSLTLIATANQGSEATYESGFVIDKFPISRPNLTFSTLTVSNMSPEDSSIYLCSVGPGTGGLAEAFFGQGTRLTVV.

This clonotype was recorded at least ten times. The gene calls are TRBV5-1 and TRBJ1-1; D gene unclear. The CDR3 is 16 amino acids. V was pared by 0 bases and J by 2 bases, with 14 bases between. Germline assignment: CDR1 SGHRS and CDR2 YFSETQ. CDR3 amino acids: CASSLDRRAVNTEAFF. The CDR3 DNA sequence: TGCGCCAGCAGCTTGGACCGCCGGGCCGTTAACACTGAAGCTTTCTTT. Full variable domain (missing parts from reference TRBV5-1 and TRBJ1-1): KAGVTQTPRYLIKTRGQQVTLSCSPISGHRSVSWYQQTPGQGLQFLFEYFSETQRNKGNFPGRFSGRQFSNSRSEMNVSTLELGDSALYLCASSLDRRAVNTEAFFGQGTRLTVV.

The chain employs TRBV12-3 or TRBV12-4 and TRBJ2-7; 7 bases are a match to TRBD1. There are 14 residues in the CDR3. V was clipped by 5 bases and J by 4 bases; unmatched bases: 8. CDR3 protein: CASSHGQAGYEQYV. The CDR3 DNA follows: TGTGCCAGCAGTCACGGACAGGCTGGGTACGAGCAGTACGTC.